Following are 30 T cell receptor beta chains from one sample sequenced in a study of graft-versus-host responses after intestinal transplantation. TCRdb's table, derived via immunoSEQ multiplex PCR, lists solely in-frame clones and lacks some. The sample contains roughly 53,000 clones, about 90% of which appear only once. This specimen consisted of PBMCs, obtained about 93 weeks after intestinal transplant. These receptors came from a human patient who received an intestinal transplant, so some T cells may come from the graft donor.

In DNA, the CDR3 is TGTGCCAGCTCACCGGGGCAAAGTCTTCCTGAAGCTTTCTTT. Protein product: CASSPGQSLPEAFF. The chain recombines TRBV18 with TRBJ1-1, with D possibly being TRBD1 (5 bases). The germline V and J ends were trimmed by 3 bases and 6 bases, with 14 bases remaining between them. Germline-derived CDR1 and CDR2 are KGHSH and LQKENI. The CDR3 has 14 amino acids.

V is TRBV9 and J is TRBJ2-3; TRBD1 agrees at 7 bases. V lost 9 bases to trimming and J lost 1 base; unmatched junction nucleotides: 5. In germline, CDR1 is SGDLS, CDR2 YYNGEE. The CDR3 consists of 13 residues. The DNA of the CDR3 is TGTGCCACAGGGGGTTCCCGCACAGATACGCAGTATTTT. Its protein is CATGGSRTDTQYF.

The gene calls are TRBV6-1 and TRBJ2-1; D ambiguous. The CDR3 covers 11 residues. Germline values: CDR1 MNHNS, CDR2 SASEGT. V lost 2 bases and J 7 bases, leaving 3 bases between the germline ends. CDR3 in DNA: TGTGCCAGCAGTGAATGGAATGAGCAGTTCTTC. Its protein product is CASSEWNEQFF.

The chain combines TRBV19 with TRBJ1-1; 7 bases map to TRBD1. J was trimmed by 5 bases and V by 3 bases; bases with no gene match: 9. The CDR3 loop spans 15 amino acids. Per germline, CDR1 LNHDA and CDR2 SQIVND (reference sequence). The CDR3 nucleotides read TGTGCCAGTAGTATTTCGCCAGGGGGTTATACTGAAGCTTTCTTT. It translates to CASSISPGGYTEAFF. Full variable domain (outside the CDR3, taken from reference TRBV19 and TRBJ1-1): DGGITQSPKYLFRKEGQNVTLSCEQNLNHDAMYWYRQDPGQGLRLIYYSQIVNDFQKGDIAEGYSVSREKKESFPLTVTSAQKNPTAFYLCASSISPGGYTEAFFGQGTRLTVV.

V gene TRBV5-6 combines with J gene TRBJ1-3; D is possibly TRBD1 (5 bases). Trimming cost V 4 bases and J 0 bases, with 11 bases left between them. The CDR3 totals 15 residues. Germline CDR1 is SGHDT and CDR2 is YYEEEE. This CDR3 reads CASSGGAYSGNTIYF. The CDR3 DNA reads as TGTGCCAGCAGCGGAGGGGCCTACTCTGGAAACACCATATATTTT.

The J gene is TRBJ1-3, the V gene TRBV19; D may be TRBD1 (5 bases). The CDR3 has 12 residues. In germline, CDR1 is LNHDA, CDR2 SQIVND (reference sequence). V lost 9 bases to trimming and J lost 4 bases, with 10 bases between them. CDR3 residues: CASGTPGNTIYF. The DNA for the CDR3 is TGTGCCAGCGGGACCCCCGGAAACACCATATATTTT.

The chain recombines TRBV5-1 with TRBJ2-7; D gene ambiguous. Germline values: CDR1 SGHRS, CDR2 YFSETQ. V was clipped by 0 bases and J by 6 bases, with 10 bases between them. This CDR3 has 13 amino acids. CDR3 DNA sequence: TGCGCCAGCAGCTTGGTAGGATCGGGCGAGCAGTACTTC. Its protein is CASSLVGSGEQYF.

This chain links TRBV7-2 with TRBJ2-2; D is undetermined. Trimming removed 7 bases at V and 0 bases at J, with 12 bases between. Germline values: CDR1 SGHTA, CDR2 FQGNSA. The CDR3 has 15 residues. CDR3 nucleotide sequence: TGTGCCAGCATATTGCTAGTCGCGAACACCGGGGAGCTGTTTTTT. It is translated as CASILLVANTGELFF.

The DNA for the CDR3 is TGTGCCAGCAGTGTACTAGTGTCTGAGCAGTTCTTC. This codes for CASSVLVSEQFF. This chain joins TRBV25-1 and TRBJ2-1; D might be TRBD2 (5 bases). With 4 bases removed from V and 9 bases from J, the gap between germline ends came to 10 bases. The CDR3 is made up of 12 amino acids. CDR1 is MGHDK and CDR2 is SYGVNS in the germline V gene.

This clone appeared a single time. CDR3 sequence (DNA): TGTGCCAGCAGCCAAGATGTGTCAGGGATGAGCTACGAGCAGTACTTC. Residues: CASSQDVSGMSYEQYF. The chain carries TRBV4-2 and TRBJ2-7; D is possibly TRBD1 (5 bases). CDR3 size: 16 residues. Germline V gene lookup returns CDR1 LGHNA and CDR2 YNFKEQ. The V and J ends lost 0 bases and 3 bases respectively, with 15 bases between them.

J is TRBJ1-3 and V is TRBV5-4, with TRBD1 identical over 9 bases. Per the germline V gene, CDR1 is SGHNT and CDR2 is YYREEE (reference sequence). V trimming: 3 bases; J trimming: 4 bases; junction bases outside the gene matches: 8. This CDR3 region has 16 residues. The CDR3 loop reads CASSSPGQGRGNTIYF. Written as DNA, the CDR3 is TGTGCCAGCAGCTCACCGGGACAGGGAAGGGGAAACACCATATATTTT. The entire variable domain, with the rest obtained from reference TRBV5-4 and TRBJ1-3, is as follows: ETGVTQSPTHLIKTRGQQVTLRCSSQSGHNTVSWYQQALGQGPQFIFQYYREEENGRGNFPPRFSGLQFPNYSSELNVNALELDDSALYLCASSSPGQGRGNTIYFGEGSWLTVV.

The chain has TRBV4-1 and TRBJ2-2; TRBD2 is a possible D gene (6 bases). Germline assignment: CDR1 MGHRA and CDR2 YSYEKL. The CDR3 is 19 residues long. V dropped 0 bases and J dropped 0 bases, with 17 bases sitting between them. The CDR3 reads CASSQDSLWRGANTGELFF. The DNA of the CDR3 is TGCGCCAGCAGCCAAGATTCACTTTGGCGGGGTGCGAACACCGGGGAGCTGTTTTTT.

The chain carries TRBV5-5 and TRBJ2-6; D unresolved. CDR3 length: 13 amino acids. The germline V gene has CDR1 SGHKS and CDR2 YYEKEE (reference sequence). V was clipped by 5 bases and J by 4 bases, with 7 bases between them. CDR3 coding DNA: TGTGCCAGCAGGCCGGCGGGGGCCAACGTCCTGACTTTC. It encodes CASRPAGANVLTF.

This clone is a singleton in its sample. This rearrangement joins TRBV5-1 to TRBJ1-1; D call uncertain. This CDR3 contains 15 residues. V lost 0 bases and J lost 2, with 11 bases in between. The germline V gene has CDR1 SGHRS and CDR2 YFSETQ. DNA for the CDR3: TGCGCCAGCAGCTTGGTTGTTTCCTCAAACACTGAAGCTTTCTTT. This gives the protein CASSLVVSSNTEAFF.

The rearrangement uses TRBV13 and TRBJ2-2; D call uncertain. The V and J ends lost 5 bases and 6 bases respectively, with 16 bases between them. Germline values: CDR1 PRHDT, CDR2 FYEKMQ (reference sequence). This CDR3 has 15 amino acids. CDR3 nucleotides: TGTGCCAGCAGCCTTCTGTCCAGCCGGGCCGGGGAGCTGTTTTTT. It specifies CASSLLSSRAGELFF.

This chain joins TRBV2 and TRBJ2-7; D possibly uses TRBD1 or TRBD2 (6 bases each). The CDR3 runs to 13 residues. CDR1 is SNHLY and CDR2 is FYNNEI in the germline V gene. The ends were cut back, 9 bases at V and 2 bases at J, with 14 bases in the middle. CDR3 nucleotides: TGTGCCAGACCCCCCGGGGGCCCCTACGAGCAGTACTTC. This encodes CARPPGGPYEQYF.

The CDR3 DNA reads TGCGCCAGCAGCCAAGACGCACTAGCTCTTAGCACAGATACGCAGTATTTT. Its protein is CASSQDALALSTDTQYF. The chain joins TRBV4-1 to TRBJ2-3, with D maybe TRBD2 (6 bases). CDR3 length equals 17 residues. Germline V gene lookup returns CDR1 MGHRA and CDR2 YSYEKL. The germline V and J ends were trimmed by 0 bases and 0 bases, with 13 bases remaining between them.

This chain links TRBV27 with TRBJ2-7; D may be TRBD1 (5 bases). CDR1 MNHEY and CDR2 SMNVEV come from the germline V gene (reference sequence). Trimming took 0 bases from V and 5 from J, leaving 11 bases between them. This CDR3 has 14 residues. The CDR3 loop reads CASSLSSGINEQYF. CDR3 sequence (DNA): TGTGCCAGCAGTTTATCGTCAGGGATCAACGAGCAGTACTTC.

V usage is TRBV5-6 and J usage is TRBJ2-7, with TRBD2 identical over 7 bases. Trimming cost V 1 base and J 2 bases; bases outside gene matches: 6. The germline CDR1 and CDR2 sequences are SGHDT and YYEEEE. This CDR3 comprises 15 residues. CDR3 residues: CASSLWWGGPYEQYF. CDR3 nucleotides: TGTGCCAGCAGCTTGTGGTGGGGGGGTCCCTACGAGCAGTACTTC.

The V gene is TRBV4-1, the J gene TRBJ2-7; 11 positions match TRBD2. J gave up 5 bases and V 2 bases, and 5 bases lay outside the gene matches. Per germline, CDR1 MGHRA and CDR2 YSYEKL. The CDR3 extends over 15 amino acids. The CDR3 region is CASSQLAGGNHEQYF. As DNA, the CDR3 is TGCGCCAGCAGCCAACTAGCGGGGGGTAACCACGAGCAGTACTTC.

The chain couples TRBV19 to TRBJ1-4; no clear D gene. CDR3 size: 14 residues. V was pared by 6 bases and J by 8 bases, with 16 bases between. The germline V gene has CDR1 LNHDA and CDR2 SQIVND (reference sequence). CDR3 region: CASSSPSSGEKLFF. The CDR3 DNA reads TGTGCCAGTAGCTCCCCGAGTTCTGGGGAAAAACTGTTTTTT.

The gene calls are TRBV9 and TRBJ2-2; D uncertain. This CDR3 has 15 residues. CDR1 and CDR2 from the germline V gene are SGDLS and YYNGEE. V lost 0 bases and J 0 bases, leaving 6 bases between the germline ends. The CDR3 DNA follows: TGTGCCAGCAGCGTAGGACTTACGAACACCGGGGAGCTGTTTTTT. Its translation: CASSVGLTNTGELFF. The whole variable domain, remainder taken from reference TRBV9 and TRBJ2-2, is DSGVTQTPKHLITATGQRVTLRCSPRSGDLSVYWYQQSLDQGLQFLIQYYNGEERAKGNILERFSAQQFPDLHSELNLSSLELGDSALYFCASSVGLTNTGELFFGEGSRLTVL.

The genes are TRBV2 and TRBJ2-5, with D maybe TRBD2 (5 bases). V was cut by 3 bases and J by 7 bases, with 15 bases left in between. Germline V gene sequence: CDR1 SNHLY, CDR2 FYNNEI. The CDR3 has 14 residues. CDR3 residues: CASSERRQSGTQYF. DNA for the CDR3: TGTGCCAGCAGTGAGAGGAGGCAGAGCGGGACCCAGTACTTC. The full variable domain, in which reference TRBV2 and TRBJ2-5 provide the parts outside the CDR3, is EPEVTQTPSHQVTQMGQEVILRCVPISNHLYFYWYRQILGQKVEFLVSFYNNEISEKSEIFDDQFSVERPDGSNFTLKIRSTKLEDSAMYFCASSERRQSGTQYFGPGTRLLVL.

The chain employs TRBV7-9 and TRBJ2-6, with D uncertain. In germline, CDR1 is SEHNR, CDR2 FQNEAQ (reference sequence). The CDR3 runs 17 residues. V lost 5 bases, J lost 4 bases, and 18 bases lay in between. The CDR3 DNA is TGTGCCAGCAGCCGTAATACCCGTCTTTCCGGGGCCAACGTCCTGACTTTC. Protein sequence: CASSRNTRLSGANVLTF.

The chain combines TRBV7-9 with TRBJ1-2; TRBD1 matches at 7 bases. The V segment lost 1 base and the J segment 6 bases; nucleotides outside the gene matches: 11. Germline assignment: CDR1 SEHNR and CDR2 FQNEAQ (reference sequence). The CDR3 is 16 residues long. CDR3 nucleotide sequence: TGTGCCAGCAGCTTAGGCAATCCGACAGGGAAAAATGGCTACACCTTC. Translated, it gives CASSLGNPTGKNGYTF.

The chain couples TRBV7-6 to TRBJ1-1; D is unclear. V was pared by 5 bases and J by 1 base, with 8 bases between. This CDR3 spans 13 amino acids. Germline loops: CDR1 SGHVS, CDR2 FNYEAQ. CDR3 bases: TGTGCCAGCAGCCACCCCGGGAACACTGAAGCTTTCTTT. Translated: CASSHPGNTEAFF.

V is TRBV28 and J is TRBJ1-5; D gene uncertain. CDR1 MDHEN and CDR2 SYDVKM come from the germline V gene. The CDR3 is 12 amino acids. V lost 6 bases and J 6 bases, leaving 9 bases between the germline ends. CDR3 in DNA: TGTGCCAGCAGCCCCGCGGGTCAGCCCCAGCATTTT. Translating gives CASSPAGQPQHF.

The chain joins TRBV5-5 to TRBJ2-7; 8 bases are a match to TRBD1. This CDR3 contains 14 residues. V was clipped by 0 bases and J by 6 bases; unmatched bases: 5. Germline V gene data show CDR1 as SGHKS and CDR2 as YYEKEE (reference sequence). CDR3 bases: TGTGCCAGCAGCTTGGGGACAGGGCCTTTCGAGCAGTACTTC. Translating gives CASSLGTGPFEQYF.

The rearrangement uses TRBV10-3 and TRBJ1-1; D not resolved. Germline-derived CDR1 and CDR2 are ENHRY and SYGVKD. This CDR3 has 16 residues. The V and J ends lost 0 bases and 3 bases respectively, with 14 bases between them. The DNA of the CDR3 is TGTGCCATCAGTGAGTCGGGTGGGATTCGGGACACTGAAGCTTTCTTT. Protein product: CAISESGGIRDTEAFF.

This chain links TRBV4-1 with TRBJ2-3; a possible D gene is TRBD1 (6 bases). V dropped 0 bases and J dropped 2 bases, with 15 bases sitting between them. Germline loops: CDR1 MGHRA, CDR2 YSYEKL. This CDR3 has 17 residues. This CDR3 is CASSQDTAGEYTDTQYF. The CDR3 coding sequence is TGCGCCAGCAGCCAAGATACGGCAGGGGAATACACAGATACGCAGTATTTT.